This T cell receptor (beta chain) was sequenced during a study of brain metastases from non-small cell lung cancer. Details on this clone: Antigen specificity is unknown.

Broader study findings: Paired brain metastases and primary tumors largely shared TCR repertoires. Expanded T-cell clones appeared in approximately 60% of brain metastases over primaries. Compared with primary tumors, brain metastases showed less T-cell infiltration.

This CDR3 region has 12 residues. Germline assignment: CDR1 LGHNA and CDR2 YNFKEQ. Trimming shortened V by 6 bases and J by 6 bases, and 11 bases separated the two germline ends. Data came from immunoSEQ multiplex PCR; TCRdb stores just in-frame clones and leaves some out. The table records approximately 2,700 clones, about four fifths of them present only once. This TCR derives from a donor at least 40 years old with non-small cell lung cancer. V and J are TRBV4-2 and TRBJ1-1; a weak D match, TRBD1 (5 bases). The specimen sequenced was primary lung tumor tissue. CDR3: CASSLTGAEAFF. The CDR3 nucleotides read TGTGCCAGCAGTCTTACAGGAGCTGAAGCTTTCTTT.